The 19 T cell receptor beta chains listed next were all sequenced from one sample in a study of T-cell memory formation after mild COVID-19. TCRdb passed the 5' RACE reads through MiXCR, listing each CDR3 protein once. The sample consists of approximately 250,000 distinct CDR3 sequences, 15% to 20% of them appearing once. Sequencing used PBMCs or a T cell subset sorted from them (not recorded which). These receptors were taken from a man younger than 35 who had mild COVID-19 (a few samples of this study predate the infection). Cell type and time point are not known.

The CDR3: CASSLDLGDSSNTEAFF. DNA of the CDR3: TGTGCCAGCAGTTTAGATCTTGGGGACAGCTCCAACACTGAAGCTTTCTTT. The genes are TRBV12-3 or TRBV12-4 and TRBJ1-1; TRBD1 matches at 7 bases. V gave up 1 base and J gave up 2 bases; unmatched junction bases: 10. The CDR3 length is 17 residues.

A few counts support this clonotype. This sequence joins TRBV29-1 and TRBJ2-6, with D possibly being TRBD1 or TRBD2 (5 bases each). Germline CDR1 and CDR2: SQVTM and ANQGSEA. The CDR3 runs to 16 residues. V was shortened by 5 bases and J by 0 bases, with 14 bases between the two germline ends. The CDR3 is CSVRGGDTSGANVLTF. CDR3 coding DNA: TGCAGCGTTCGGGGCGGAGACACCTCTGGGGCCAACGTCCTGACTTTC. Variable domain in full (rest from reference TRBV29-1 and TRBJ2-6): SAVISQKPSRDICQRGTSLTIQCQVDSQVTMMFWYRQQPGQSLTLIATANQGSEATYESGFVIDKFPISRPNLTFSTLTVSNMSPEDSSIYLCSVRGGDTSGANVLTFGAGSRLTVL.

The V gene is TRBV18, the J gene TRBJ2-3, with D perhaps matching TRBD2 (6 bases). The ends were cut back, 11 bases at V and 2 bases at J, with 20 bases in the middle. CDR1 is KGHSH, CDR2 LQKENI, per germline. CDR3 length equals 15 residues. The CDR3 protein is CAGTVGGGTTDTQYF. The CDR3 region has the DNA TGTGCCGGGACCGTCGGGGGTGGGACCACAGATACGCAGTATTTT. Combining the CDR3 with reference TRBV18 and TRBJ2-3 gives the whole variable domain NAGVMQNPRHLVRRRGQEARLRCSPMKGHSHVYWYRQLPEEGLKFMVYLQKENIIDESGMPKERFSAEFPKEGPSILRIQQVVRGDSAAYFCAGTVGGGTTDTQYFGPGTRLTVL.

The chain joins TRBV20-1 to TRBJ2-7; 8 positions agree with TRBD1. This CDR3 contains 12 residues. The germline gives CDR1 DFQATT, CDR2 SNEGSKA (reference sequence). V lost 5 bases and J lost 7; bases outside the gene matches: 7. The CDR3 nucleotides are TGCAGTGCTGACAGGGGAATGGGAGAGCAGTACGTC. It encodes CSADRGMGEQYV.

V gene TRBV5-5 combines with J gene TRBJ2-7; maybe TRBD1 (5 bases). CDR1 and CDR2 (germline): SGHKS, YYEKEE (reference sequence). The CDR3 consists of 13 residues. V lost 0 bases, J lost 3 bases, and 7 bases lay in between. CDR3 sequence: CASSLAGNYEQYF. The CDR3 coding sequence is TGTGCCAGCAGCTTGGCAGGGAACTACGAGCAGTACTTC.

The chain carries TRBV9 and TRBJ2-6; D may be TRBD1 (5 bases). The CDR3 has 16 residues. V was shortened by 0 bases and J by 4 bases, with 11 bases between the two germline ends. Germline CDR1 SGDLS, CDR2 YYNGEE. The CDR3 DNA follows: TGTGCCAGCAGCGTAGTCAGGGTTGGAGGGGCCAACGTCCTGACTTTC. Translation gives CASSVVRVGGANVLTF.

This clonotype was recorded at least ten times. This chain uses TRBV11-2 with TRBJ2-5, with D maybe TRBD2 (7 bases). Per germline, CDR1 SGHAT and CDR2 FQNNGV. Trimming removed 1 base from V and 4 bases from J, with 10 bases in between. The CDR3 totals 14 residues. The CDR3 sequence is CASSLGGGGETQYF. CDR3 nucleotides: TGTGCCAGCAGCTTAGGGGGGGGCGGAGAGACCCAGTACTTC.

This clonotype was detected ten times or more. The chain uses TRBV20-1 and TRBJ2-1; TRBD2 aligns across 9 bases. The trim removed 3 bases at V and 0 bases at J, leaving 6 bases unmatched. The CDR3 is made up of 16 amino acids. The germline gives CDR1 DFQATT, CDR2 SNEGSKA (reference sequence). CDR3 nucleotides: TGCAGTGCTAGCGTCTTAGCGGGGGCCTCCTACAATGAGCAGTTCTTC. Translating gives CSASVLAGASYNEQFF.

The chain recombines TRBV18 with TRBJ2-7; no definite D call. V lost 3 bases and J 0 bases, leaving 6 bases between the germline ends. The germline CDR1 and CDR2 sequences are KGHSH and LQKENI. This CDR3 is built from 13 residues. CDR3 bases: TGTGCCAGCTCACCGTCGAGCTCCTACGAGCAGTACGTC. Translating it yields CASSPSSSYEQYV.

In its sample, this clonotype was seen a few times. The chain couples TRBV10-1 to TRBJ2-5; TRBD1 matches at 11 bases. Germline V gene data show CDR1 as WNHNN and CDR2 as SYGVQD (reference sequence). The CDR3 covers 16 residues. Losses at the gene ends were 6 bases for V and 4 bases for J; bases not matched to a gene: 10. CDR3: CASSPRRDRGRETQYF. The CDR3 DNA follows: TGCGCCAGCAGCCCAAGACGGGACAGGGGGAGAGAGACCCAGTACTTC.

The chain employs TRBV10-3 and TRBJ2-5, with a tentative D call TRBD1 (6 bases). The CDR3 runs 13 residues. With 2 bases removed from V and 2 bases from J, the gap between germline ends came to 6 bases. Germline CDR1 ENHRY, CDR2 SYGVKD. The CDR3 loop reads CAISERGQETQYF. DNA of the CDR3: TGTGCCATCAGTGAGAGGGGGCAAGAGACCCAGTACTTC.

The rearrangement joins TRBV12-3 or TRBV12-4 to TRBJ2-3, with 10 bases identical to TRBD2. Losses at the gene ends were 5 bases for V and 7 bases for J; bases not matched to a gene: 9. CDR3 length equals 15 residues. CDR3 protein: CASSRIAGGANTQYF. CDR3 DNA sequence: TGTGCCAGCAGTCGGATAGCGGGGGGAGCGAATACGCAGTATTTT.

The chain joins TRBV18 to TRBJ1-1; D is ambiguous. Germline V gene data show CDR1 as KGHSH and CDR2 as LQKENI. V lost 2 bases to trimming and J lost 5 bases, with 12 bases between them. CDR3 length: 14 amino acids. CDR3 sequence (DNA): TGTGCCAGCTCACCAAGCAGCGCGGGGACTGAAGCTTTCTTT. This gives the protein CASSPSSAGTEAFF.

This clonotype occurred many times. This sequence joins TRBV11-2 and TRBJ2-1; 8 bases line up with TRBD2. CDR3 length: 15 amino acids. CDR1 is SGHAT, CDR2 FQNNGV, per germline. V lost 5 bases, J lost 15 bases, and 18 bases stayed unmatched. The CDR3 bases are TGTGCCAGCAGCCACAGCGGGGGCCCCGTCCGGGGAGGGTTCTTC. Protein: CASSHSGGPVRGGFF.

This clonotype was observed a handful of times. This chain connects TRBV10-3 to TRBJ2-1; no clear D. The germline gives CDR1 ENHRY, CDR2 SYGVKD. The CDR3 extends over 12 amino acids. The V end lost 6 bases, the J end lost 5 bases, and 8 bases lay between the germline ends. CDR3 in DNA: TGTGCCATCAGCGGCAGCAACAATGAGCAGTTCTTC. The encoded protein is CAISGSNNEQFF.

The chain joins TRBV7-3 to TRBJ2-7, with 8 bases that match TRBD2. J was trimmed by 3 bases and V by 1 base; bases with no gene match: 5. Germline V gene sequence: CDR1 SGHTA, CDR2 FQGTGA. The CDR3 is 15 residues long. The CDR3 reads CASSLSSGEIYEQYF. CDR3 coding DNA: TGTGCCAGCAGCTTAAGTAGCGGGGAGATCTACGAGCAGTACTTC.

The gene calls are TRBV28 and TRBJ2-7, with 7 bases aligning to TRBD1. The length of the CDR3 is 12 residues. V shed 5 bases, J shed 7 bases, and the junction held 5 bases outside the gene matches. Germline V gives CDR1 MDHEN, CDR2 SYDVKM. The CDR3 reads CASSHTGQEQYV. In DNA, the CDR3 is TGTGCCAGCAGTCATACGGGACAGGAGCAGTACGTC.

This clonotype showed up many times. The rearrangement links TRBV7-2 to TRBJ2-3; D is ambiguous. V dropped 3 bases and J dropped 3 bases, with 10 bases sitting between them. CDR3 size: 14 residues. CDR1 is SGHTA and CDR2 is FQGNSA in the germline V gene. The CDR3 DNA sequence: TGTGCCAGCAGCTTGTCACGTTGGACAGATACGCAGTATTTT. The encoded protein is CASSLSRWTDTQYF.

V gene TRBV18 combines with J gene TRBJ2-7; D unresolved. Germline assignment: CDR1 KGHSH and CDR2 LQKENI. The length of the CDR3 is 13 residues. Between the trimmed V and J ends, which lost 3 bases and 4 bases, there was a span of 10 bases. For the CDR3, the DNA is TGTGCCAGCTCACCCAGAGGCCGTTACGAGCAGTACGTC. It encodes CASSPRGRYEQYV.